The clone carrying this T cell receptor (beta chain) was picked up a small number of times. No antigen is known for it. The data derive from a study of T cell repertoires in cytomegalovirus infection. In the study overall: The public TCR beta signatures pointed to both CMV infection and matching HLA type.

Points from the study as a whole: There were carriers of CMV plus the relevant HLA, and cumulative public TCR beta family frequency identified them. Across the ex vivo response, the dominant clonotypes were HLA-C-restricted CMV-specific TCR beta clonotypes.

The CDR3 runs 14 residues. Per germline, CDR1 MNHEY and CDR2 SVGEGT. Between the trimmed V and J ends, which lost 5 bases and 4 bases, there was a span of 14 bases. TCRdb passed the reads through MiXCR, listing each CDR3 protein once. Among around 250,000 distinct CDR3 sequences, approximately 15% were seen once, and the ten largest hold around half. Sequencing was performed on CD8+ T cells from PBMCs. The sequence was obtained from a human donor in good health (CMV status not recorded). Some clones in this sample may be carry-over from other donors' samples. The chain links TRBV6-2 or TRBV6-3 to TRBJ1-2; D gene ambiguous. The DNA of the CDR3 is TGTGCCAGCAGTAAGGACGGCCCTGGCTATGGCTACACCTTC. It yields the protein CASSKDGPGYGYTF.